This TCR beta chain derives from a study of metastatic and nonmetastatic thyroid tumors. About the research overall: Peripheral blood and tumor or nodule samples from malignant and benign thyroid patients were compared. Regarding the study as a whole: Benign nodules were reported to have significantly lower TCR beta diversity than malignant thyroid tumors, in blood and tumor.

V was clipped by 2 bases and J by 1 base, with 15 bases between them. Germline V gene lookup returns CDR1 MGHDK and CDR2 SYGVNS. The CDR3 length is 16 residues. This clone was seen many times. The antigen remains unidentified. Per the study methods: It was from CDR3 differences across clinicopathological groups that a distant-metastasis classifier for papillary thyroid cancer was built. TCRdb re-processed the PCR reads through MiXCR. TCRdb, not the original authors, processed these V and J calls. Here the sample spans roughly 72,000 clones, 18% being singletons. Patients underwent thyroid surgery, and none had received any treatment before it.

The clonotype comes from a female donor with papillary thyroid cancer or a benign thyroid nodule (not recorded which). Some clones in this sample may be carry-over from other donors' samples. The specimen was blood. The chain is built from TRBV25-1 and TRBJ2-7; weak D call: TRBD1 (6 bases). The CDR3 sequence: CASSERLLQGSYEQYF. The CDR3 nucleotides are TGTGCCAGCAGTGAACGGTTGTTACAGGGTTCCTACGAGCAGTACTTC.